This T cell receptor beta chain was identified in a study of blood T cell repertoires in COVID-19. Using immunoSEQ multiplex PCR, the repertoire was profiled, and TCRdb retains in-frame clones only, with some absent. The table records 4,000 to 5,000 clones, roughly two thirds of them present only once. The CDR3 sequence is 15 residues long. Germline V CDR1 and CDR2: SGHDT, YYEEEE. V was clipped by 1 base and J by 8 bases; unmatched bases: 6. The source material was peripheral blood. The clonotype originates from a human donor in a cohort sampled during active COVID-19. The gene calls are TRBV5-6 and TRBJ1-6; 7 positions match TRBD1. The DNA of the CDR3 is TGTGCCAGCAGCTTGTCAGGGGGTGAGTATTCACCCCTCCACTTT. It translates to CASSLSGGEYSPLHF.